The 14 T cell receptor beta chains in this list originate from one sample, sequenced in a study of cytomegalovirus exposure and HLA in healthy donors. The repertoire was sequenced with immunoSEQ multiplex PCR; TCRdb's copy has only in-frame clones and lacks some. The sample lists fewer than 200,000 clones, 85% seen once, with roughly 15% in the top ten. The source material was PBMCs. These TCRs come from a man younger than 30 in good health and CMV-seropositive.

This clone was seen a single time. The chain uses TRBV27 and TRBJ2-1; 8 nucleotides match TRBD1. CDR3 length: 13 amino acids. CDR1 is MNHEY and CDR2 is SMNVEV in the germline V gene (reference sequence). The V gene end was trimmed by 5 bases and the J gene end by 10 bases; junction bases not matched to a gene: 7. This CDR3 reads CASSGQGVEEQFF. The CDR3 DNA is TGTGCCAGCAGTGGACAGGGCGTGGAAGAGCAGTTCTTC.

The V call is TRBV6-5, the J call TRBJ2-1, with D tentatively TRBD2 (6 bases). Germline V CDR1 and CDR2: MNHEY, SVGAGI. The CDR3 totals 14 residues. Trimming pared 5 bases from V and 0 bases from J, leaving 8 bases between. CDR3 residues: CASSDGSSYNEQFF. The DNA for the CDR3 is TGTGCCAGCAGTGACGGGAGCTCCTACAATGAGCAGTTCTTC.

V and J are TRBV9 and TRBJ2-6; 8 bases align to TRBD2. The V and J ends lost 4 bases and 0 bases, in that order; junction bases with no gene match: 12. The CDR3 contains 19 residues. Germline loops: CDR1 SGDLS, CDR2 YYNGEE. The CDR3 region has the DNA TGTGCCAGCAGCTCTAGAGGAGCGGGGGACCTCTCTGGGGCCAACGTCCTGACTTTC. Translated: CASSSRGAGDLSGANVLTF.

This clone showed up just a few times. This CDR3 is CASIEGGPHGYTF. CDR3 bases: TGTGCCAGCATCGAGGGAGGGCCCCATGGCTACACCTTC. The chain couples TRBV28 to TRBJ1-2; D not certain. The CDR3 has 13 amino acids. Germline loops: CDR1 MDHEN, CDR2 SYDVKM. Trimming left V 7 bases short and J 6 bases short, with 15 bases between.

This clone was picked up one time. The V call is TRBV5-4, the J call TRBJ2-2, with TRBD2 identical over 9 bases. Germline lookup yields CDR1 SGHNT and CDR2 YYREEE (reference sequence). This CDR3 has 17 residues. V dropped 6 bases and J dropped 0; count of bases not matched to a gene: 9. The CDR3 region has the DNA TGTGCCAGCACCGATCGGGGACTAGCCTCGAACACCGGGGAGCTGTTTTTT. Translated: CASTDRGLASNTGELFF.

Of note for this clone: A read error may explain this, as a much larger clone is one base away. This sample also contains other DNA sequences that code for the same CDR3. J is TRBJ2-7 and V is TRBV4-1; TRBD2 is a possible D gene (5 bases). The CDR3 totals 14 residues. Trimming removed 0 bases from V and 0 bases from J, with 6 bases in between. In germline, CDR1 is MGHRA, CDR2 YSYEKL. CDR3 residues: CASSQDTSSYEQYF. For the CDR3, the DNA is TGCGCCAGCAGCCAAGATACTAGCTCCTACGAGCAGTACTTC.

This clone came up a few times. This sequence joins TRBV6-5 and TRBJ1-2, with D possibly TRBD1 on 6 matching bases. Germline V gene sequence: CDR1 MNHEY, CDR2 SVGAGI. CDR3 length: 14 amino acids. With 2 bases removed from V and 6 bases from J, the gap between germline ends came to 13 bases. CDR3 sequence (DNA): TGTGCCAGCAGTTACGTACAGGGAGTTGATGGCTACACCTTC. Translation: CASSYVQGVDGYTF.

This clone was recorded only once. V and J are TRBV7-3 and TRBJ1-1; the match to TRBD1 covers 9 bases. V lost 5 bases and J lost 5; bases outside the gene matches: 12. The CDR3 has 16 amino acids. The germline V gene has CDR1 SGHTA and CDR2 FQGTGA. The CDR3 protein is CASSPRQGGDGTEAFF. The CDR3 DNA reads TGTGCCAGCAGCCCCCGACAGGGGGGAGATGGGACTGAAGCTTTCTTT.

Comment on this clone: Other DNA sequences in the same sample also yield this CDR3. This sequence joins TRBV6-1 and TRBJ2-7; D possibly corresponds to TRBD1 (6 bases). Trimming removed 3 bases from V and 2 bases from J, with 11 bases in between. The CDR3 loop spans 14 amino acids. Per the germline V gene, CDR1 is MNHNS and CDR2 is SASEGT. CDR3 DNA sequence: TGTGCCAGCAGTGAGACAGGTGGTACCTACGAGCAGTACTTC. This encodes CASSETGGTYEQYF.

This chain links TRBV7-9 with TRBJ1-5; 7 bases agree with TRBD1. The V segment lost 3 bases and the J segment 12 bases; nucleotides outside the gene matches: 5. CDR3 size: 12 residues. Per germline, CDR1 SEHNR and CDR2 FQNEAQ (reference sequence). The chain's CDR3 is CASSFPTGDQHF. The CDR3 bases are TGTGCCAGCAGCTTCCCCACAGGGGACCAGCATTTT.

The chain is built from TRBV4-1 and TRBJ2-1, with D perhaps matching TRBD2 (5 bases). The V and J ends lost 5 bases and 7 bases respectively, with 12 bases between them. Germline CDR1 MGHRA, CDR2 YSYEKL. CDR3 length: 13 amino acids. CDR3 sequence (DNA): TGCGCCAGCAGCTTCCCCGGGGTTAATGAGCAGTTCTTC. It is translated as CASSFPGVNEQFF.

The V and J genes are TRBV6-4 and TRBJ1-5, with 11 bases matching TRBD1. The germline gives CDR1 MRHNA, CDR2 SNTAGT. This CDR3 has 17 amino acids. J lost 0 bases, V lost 5 bases, and 6 bases had no gene match. This CDR3 reads CASSPGQGGYSNQPQHF. CDR3 sequence (DNA): TGTGCCAGCAGTCCGGGACAGGGGGGCTATAGCAATCAGCCCCAGCATTTT.

For the CDR3, the DNA is TGTGCCAGCAGCTCAGGGGTTAATGGCTACACCTTC. Translation: CASSSGVNGYTF. V usage is TRBV28 and J usage is TRBJ1-2, with D tentatively TRBD1 (6 bases). Germline V gives CDR1 MDHEN, CDR2 SYDVKM. The CDR3 covers 12 residues. Between the trimmed V and J ends, which lost 6 bases and 6 bases, there was a span of 11 bases.

The chain combines TRBV29-1 with TRBJ1-2, with 11 bases lining up with TRBD1. CDR3 size: 13 residues. Per germline, CDR1 SQVTM and CDR2 ANQGSEA. V shed 5 bases, J shed 6 bases, and the junction held 5 bases outside the gene matches. CDR3 bases: TGCAGCGTTCCGGACAGGGGGCTGGATGGCTACACCTTC. Its protein product is CSVPDRGLDGYTF.